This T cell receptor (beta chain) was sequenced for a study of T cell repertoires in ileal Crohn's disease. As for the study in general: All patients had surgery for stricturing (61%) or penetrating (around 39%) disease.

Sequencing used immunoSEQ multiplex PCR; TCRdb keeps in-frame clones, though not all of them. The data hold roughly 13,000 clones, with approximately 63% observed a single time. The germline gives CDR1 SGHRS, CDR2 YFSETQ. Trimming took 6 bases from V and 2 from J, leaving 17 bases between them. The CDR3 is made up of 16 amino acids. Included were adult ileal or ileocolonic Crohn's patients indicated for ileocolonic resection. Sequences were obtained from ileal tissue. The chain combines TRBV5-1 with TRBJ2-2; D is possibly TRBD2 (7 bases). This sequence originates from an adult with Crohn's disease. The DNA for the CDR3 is TGCGCCAGCACCACGGACGGGGGGCGCAACACCGGGGAGCTGTTTTTT. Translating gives CASTTDGGRNTGELFF.